Below, 29 T cell receptor beta chains from the same sample are listed, as sequenced in a study of shared clonotypes between healthy human individuals (dated by TCRdb to the early 2020s). The library was obtained by the immunoSEQ multiplex PCR assay. TCRdb mirrors the immuneACCESS table, restricted to in-frame sequences. Some clones are absent from its copies; in checked studies, under half trace to an unresolved V gene, and the reason for the others is unknown. For this sample there are around 700,000 clones; around three quarters appear just once. Of the sample, around 1.8% is held by the ten largest clones. The source material was memory CD4+ T cells sorted from blood. Taken with the paper, the label for cell subset or site translates to: CD45RA-negative fraction. These receptors were collected from a woman in her thirties in good health.

The chain recombines TRBV28 with TRBJ2-5, with a tentative D call TRBD1 (6 bases). V was clipped by 2 bases and J by 4 bases, with 11 bases between them. Germline V CDR1 and CDR2: MDHEN, SYDVKM. The CDR3 spans 14 residues. Here the CDR3 reads CASSLPQGLETQYF. CDR3 coding DNA: TGTGCCAGCAGTTTACCTCAGGGGCTAGAGACCCAGTACTTC.

As for this clone: A much larger clone lies one base from this, so it may be a read error. This CDR3 is also generated by other DNA sequences in the sample. This rearrangement joins TRBV4-2 to TRBJ2-3, with 10 positions matching TRBD2. The length of the CDR3 is 17 residues. Germline assignment: CDR1 LGHNA and CDR2 YNFKEQ. The CDR3 bases are TGTGCCAGCAGCCAAGATCTGGCTAGCGGGAGAACAGATACACAGTATTTT. Amino acids: CASSQDLASGRTDTQYF.

This clone was counted many times. The chain uses TRBV11-2 and TRBJ2-2; 9 nucleotides align to TRBD2. The germline gives CDR1 SGHAT, CDR2 FQNNGV. V gave up 1 base and J gave up 5 bases; unmatched junction bases: 2. This CDR3 has 15 residues. The CDR3 spells CASSLGTSVTGELFF. CDR3 in DNA: TGTGCCAGCAGCTTAGGGACTAGCGTGACCGGGGAGCTGTTTTTT.

This clone has only a few counts. A much larger clone is a single base away; this may be a read error. This specimen includes other DNA sequences encoding the same CDR3. This rearrangement joins TRBV28 to TRBJ1-5, with D possibly being TRBD1 (6 bases). Germline V gives CDR1 MDHEN, CDR2 SYDVKM. The V gene lost 3 bases and the J gene lost 2 bases, with 8 bases spanning the gap. The CDR3 covers 14 residues. CDR3 amino acids: CASSLAGGNQPQHF. The CDR3 coding sequence is TGTGCCAGCAGTTTGGCAGGGGGCAATCAGCCCCAGCATTTT.

This clone has just a few counts. The chain links TRBV18 to TRBJ2-3, with D perhaps given as TRBD1 or TRBD2 (5 bases each). Trimming removed 4 bases at V and 4 bases at J, with 12 bases between. Germline V gene sequence: CDR1 KGHSH, CDR2 LQKENI. This CDR3 comprises 14 residues. The CDR3 is CASSLGLAADTQYF. Written as DNA, the CDR3 is TGTGCCAGCTCACTGGGGCTAGCTGCAGATACGCAGTATTTT.

The gene calls are TRBV29-1 and TRBJ2-1, with D possibly TRBD2 on 5 matching bases. Trimming stripped 0 bases from V and 8 bases from J, with 14 bases between. Germline CDR1 is SQVTM and CDR2 is ANQGSEA. The CDR3 consists of 14 residues. CDR3 DNA: TGCAGCGTTGAAGAAGCCCCTAGTAGCGATGAGCAGTTCTTC. Translation: CSVEEAPSSDEQFF.

The chain has TRBV7-3 and TRBJ1-2; 7 nucleotides agree with TRBD1. The CDR3 length is 15 residues. Germline CDR1 and CDR2: SGHTA and FQGTGA. The ends lost 5 bases at V and 4 bases at J; junction bases unmatched: 10. Here the CDR3 DNA reads TGTGCCAGCAGCCCAGGGGGAGTGGGGTCCTATGGCTACACCTTC. Its translation is CASSPGGVGSYGYTF.

The chain carries TRBV21-1 and TRBJ1-4; the table gives TRBD1 as D, unverified against the DNA. TRBV21-1 is assigned pseudogene status. CDR3 length: 15 amino acids. As DNA, the CDR3 is TGTGCCAGCAGATTAAGGGGGCTGGCTAATGAAAAACTGTTTTTT. Translation gives CASRLRGLANEKLFF.

V gene TRBV27 combines with J gene TRBJ1-1, with TRBD1 identical over 7 bases. Germline V CDR1 and CDR2: MNHEY, SMNVEV (reference sequence). The CDR3 is 12 amino acids. Trimming took 4 bases from V and 12 from J; bases not matched to a gene: 8. This chain's CDR3 is CASSSLTGWPFF. The DNA for the CDR3 is TGTGCCAGCAGTTCCTTGACAGGGTGGCCTTTCTTT.

The J gene is TRBJ2-7, the V gene TRBV5-6; 11 bases align to TRBD1. CDR3 length: 16 residues. Germline CDR1 SGHDT, CDR2 YYEEEE. The V and J ends lost 1 base and 4 bases, in that order; junction bases with no gene match: 7. The CDR3, as DNA: TGTGCCAGCAGCTTGTGGCCCGGGACAGGGGGGTACGAGCAGTACTTC. As protein: CASSLWPGTGGYEQYF.

This clone was seen a handful of times. This chain links TRBV10-1 with TRBJ2-1; D is possibly TRBD2 (5 bases). The CDR3 extends over 14 amino acids. The V gene's germline CDR1 is WNHNN and CDR2 SYGVQD (reference sequence). V was cut by 3 bases and J by 9 bases, with 15 bases left in between. CDR3 residues: CASSDTTRGSEQFF. The CDR3 bases are TGCGCCAGCAGTGACACAACCCGGGGTAGTGAGCAGTTCTTC.

This clone was picked up one time. The chain couples TRBV13 to TRBJ2-7; D gene unclear. The germline V and J ends were trimmed by 1 base and 2 bases, with 6 bases remaining between them. The CDR3 sequence is 13 residues long. Germline assignment: CDR1 PRHDT and CDR2 FYEKMQ (reference sequence). CDR3 residues: CASSLEGAYEQYF. DNA for the CDR3: TGTGCCAGCAGCTTAGAGGGTGCCTACGAGCAGTACTTC.

The chain has TRBV5-1 and TRBJ1-2; 7 bases fit TRBD1. Germline trimming cut 4 bases from V and 4 bases from J; bases unmatched to any gene: 7. CDR3 length: 14 residues. Germline V lookup: CDR1 SGHRS, CDR2 YFSETQ. The CDR3 sequence is CASSTGQEGYGYTF. CDR3 in DNA: TGCGCCAGCAGCACCGGACAGGAGGGCTATGGCTACACCTTC.

CDR3 residues: CASSLIPGNTEAFF. CDR3 bases: TGTGCCAGCAGTTTAATACCCGGGAACACTGAAGCTTTCTTT. The chain combines TRBV28 with TRBJ1-1, with D uncertain. The CDR3 has 14 residues. Trimming removed 2 bases from V and 1 base from J, with 8 bases in between. Germline CDR1 and CDR2: MDHEN and SYDVKM.

V and J are TRBV18 and TRBJ1-2, with 7 bases lining up with TRBD1. The germline V gene has CDR1 KGHSH and CDR2 LQKENI. The J segment lost 5 bases and the V segment lost 6 bases, leaving 6 bases of the junction unmatched. This CDR3 is 13 amino acids long. CDR3 DNA: TGTGCCAGCTCCCCCGGGGACAGATATGGCTACACCTTC. Translated: CASSPGDRYGYTF.

This clone occurred a few times. J is TRBJ2-1 and V is TRBV7-3; D unresolved. This CDR3 spans 11 amino acids. The V end lost 2 bases, the J end lost 7 bases, and 3 bases lay between the germline ends. CDR1 is SGHTA and CDR2 is FQGTGA in the germline V gene. The CDR3 nucleotides are TGTGCCAGCAGCTTAGTAAATGAGCAGTTCTTC. Residues: CASSLVNEQFF.

The V call is TRBV19, the J call TRBJ2-7; 8 bases map to TRBD2. There are 14 residues in the CDR3. CDR1 and CDR2 (germline): LNHDA, SQIVND (reference sequence). Trimming at V came to 5 bases and at J to 2 bases, leaving 5 bases not matched to a gene. CDR3 protein: CASSVAGLAYEQYF. CDR3 sequence (DNA): TGTGCCAGTAGTGTAGCGGGACTCGCCTACGAGCAGTACTTC.

The J gene is TRBJ2-7, the V gene TRBV6-1; 12 bases are shared with TRBD2. The germline gives CDR1 MNHNS, CDR2 SASEGT. Trimming cost V 4 bases and J 5 bases; bases outside gene matches: 6. The CDR3 contains 15 residues. The CDR3 DNA reads as TGTGCCAGCAGTGGCGGACTAGCGGGAATCCACGAGCAGTACTTC. It yields the protein CASSGGLAGIHEQYF.

Remarks on this clone: The identical CDR3 is also encoded by other nucleotide sequences in the sample. The chain couples TRBV28 to TRBJ2-7; D possibly corresponds to TRBD2 (6 bases). CDR1 is MDHEN, CDR2 SYDVKM, per germline. The CDR3 contains 13 residues. Trimming removed 5 bases at V and 2 bases at J, with 10 bases between. In DNA, the CDR3 is TGTGCCAGCAGTCTCACGGGAGCCTACGAGCAGTACTTC. Its protein is CASSLTGAYEQYF.

The rearrangement links TRBV18 to TRBJ1-3; 7 nucleotides match TRBD1. CDR1 is KGHSH and CDR2 is LQKENI in the germline V gene. After removal of 3 bases from V and 0 bases from J, the junction contained 2 bases not matched to a gene. The CDR3 runs to 15 residues. CDR3 in amino acids: CASSPGDSSGNTIYF. The DNA for the CDR3 is TGTGCCAGCTCACCGGGGGACAGCTCTGGAAACACCATATATTTT.

This clone was recorded a few times. The V and J genes are TRBV5-6 and TRBJ2-2; 8 bases fit TRBD1. The CDR3 is 15 residues long. Germline values: CDR1 SGHDT, CDR2 YYEEEE. The V gene end was trimmed by 4 bases and the J gene end by 3 bases; junction bases not matched to a gene: 5. The DNA of the CDR3 is TGTGCCAGCAGCCGACAGGGGTGGGACACCGGGGAGCTGTTTTTT. This codes for CASSRQGWDTGELFF.

The chain employs TRBV2 and TRBJ2-3; 7 nucleotides match TRBD2. Looked up from germline, CDR1 is SNHLY and CDR2 is FYNNEI. Trimming removed 10 bases from V and 0 bases from J; junction bases left unmatched: 7. This CDR3 is 14 amino acids long. The CDR3, as DNA: TGTGCCACCCGGCGGGAGATGAGCACAGATACGCAGTATTTT. Translation gives CATRREMSTDTQYF.

The chain couples TRBV11-2 to TRBJ1-1; 10 nucleotides match TRBD1. V was clipped by 6 bases and J by 5 bases; unmatched bases: 9. The germline gives CDR1 SGHAT, CDR2 FQNNGV. This CDR3 is 15 amino acids long. This CDR3 reads CASRPRQGARTEAFF. CDR3 sequence (DNA): TGTGCCAGCAGACCACGACAGGGGGCGCGGACTGAAGCTTTCTTT.

The gene calls are TRBV5-1 and TRBJ2-4, with D tentatively TRBD1 (5 bases). Germline CDR1 SGHRS, CDR2 YFSETQ. V was pared by 4 bases and J by 8 bases, with 13 bases between. This CDR3 has 13 residues. The CDR3 reads CASSGDRRDIQYF. The CDR3 coding sequence is TGCGCCAGCAGCGGTGACAGAAGAGACATTCAGTACTTC.

V is TRBV7-6 and J is TRBJ2-6; a weak D match, TRBD2 (6 bases). The V end lost 3 bases, the J end lost 0 bases, and 15 bases lay between the germline ends. The CDR3 sequence is 18 residues long. Per germline, CDR1 SGHVS and CDR2 FNYEAQ. CDR3 in DNA: TGTGCCAGCAGCTTCCAGGGAGGTGGTGTCTCTGGGGCCAACGTCCTGACTTTC. It translates to CASSFQGGGVSGANVLTF.

The J gene is TRBJ1-2, the V gene TRBV19, with D perhaps TRBD1 (5 bases). The germline gives CDR1 LNHDA, CDR2 SQIVND (reference sequence). The CDR3 contains 14 residues. Trimming shortened V by 5 bases and J by 4 bases, and 14 bases separated the two germline ends. The CDR3: CASSDGALSYGYTF. CDR3 DNA: TGTGCCAGTAGTGATGGGGCTTTATCCTATGGCTACACCTTC.

This clone was counted a single time. The chain joins TRBV28 to TRBJ1-4; D might be TRBD1 (5 bases). The CDR3 is 16 amino acids. From germline, CDR1 is MDHEN and CDR2 SYDVKM. V lost 6 bases to trimming and J lost 0 bases, with 14 bases between them. This CDR3 reads CASSAPGGATNEKLFF. CDR3 coding DNA: TGTGCCAGCAGCGCCCCGGGGGGGGCAACTAATGAAAAACTGTTTTTT.

This clone was found once. This rearrangement joins TRBV27 to TRBJ2-1; a weak D match, TRBD1 (5 bases). CDR3 length: 15 residues. Germline lookup yields CDR1 MNHEY and CDR2 SMNVEV (reference sequence). V was shortened by 6 bases and J by 0 bases, with 12 bases between the two germline ends. The CDR3 loop reads CASRGAPGSYNEQFF. DNA of the CDR3: TGTGCCAGCAGAGGGGCTCCGGGCTCCTACAATGAGCAGTTCTTC.

Worth noting for this clone: The junction departs from germline at one end; a sequencing error may be responsible. This chain connects TRBV29-1 to TRBJ2-7, with unresolved D. The CDR3 has 12 amino acids. Germline CDR1 and CDR2: SQVTM and ANQGSEA. The CDR3 sequence: CSVEGRKYEQYF. The DNA for the CDR3 is TGCAGCGTCGAAGGCAGAAAGTACGAGCAGTACTTC.